The rows below give T cell receptor beta chains drawn from one sample of a study of T-cell memory formation after mild COVID-19. In TCRdb, the 5' RACE reads were re-called with MiXCR into one record per CDR3 protein. The sample has about 260,000 distinct CDR3 sequences, 15% to 20% seen once. Sequencing was performed on PBMCs or a T cell subset sorted from them (not recorded which). The receptors stem from a young man who had mild COVID-19 (a few samples of this study predate the infection). Cell type and time point are not known. The CDR3 runs from the conserved cysteine through the conserved F or W. The D gene is left open where the match is weak. The listing skips clone size in some rows; elsewhere it reads once, few, many or a size class.

clone size,D gene,J gene,V gene,CDR3 protein,CDR3 DNA
.,.,TRBJ2-2,TRBV6-2/TRBV6-3,CASSYDRVHGELFF,TGTGCCAGCAGTTACGATCGGGTTCACGGGGAGCTGTTTTTT
few,.,TRBJ1-5,TRBV29-1,CSVDRVGGRKPQQPQHF,TGCAGCGTTGATCGGGTAGGCGGACGCAAGCCGCAGCAGCCCCAGCATTTT
.,TRBD2,TRBJ2-2,TRBV7-2,CASSRLAGGITGELFF,TGTGCCAGCAGCCGACTAGCGGGGGGTATTACCGGGGAGCTGTTTTTT
.,.,TRBJ2-4,TRBV2,CASLEGWAKNIQYF,TGTGCCAGCCTGGAGGGATGGGCCAAAAACATTCAGTACTTC
.,.,TRBJ1-2,TRBV5-6,CASRSGGGDYTF,TGTGCCAGCAGGTCGGGAGGAGGGGACTACACCTTC
few,TRBD2,TRBJ2-5,TRBV5-1,CASSPLTSGGGQETQYF,TGCGCCAGCAGCCCGCTGACTAGCGGGGGGGGCCAAGAGACCCAGTACTTC
.,.,TRBJ2-5,TRBV4-3,CASSQTSSAETQYF,TGCGCCAGCAGCCAAACCTCGTCAGCGGAGACCCAGTACTTC
.,.,TRBJ1-4,TRBV5-1,CASSLGTVVEKLFF,TGCGCCAGCAGCTTAGGTACAGTAGTCGAAAAACTGTTTTTT
.,.,TRBJ1-1,TRBV29-1,CSVVRGSLNTEAFF,TGCAGCGTTGTTAGGGGATCGCTGAACACTGAAGCTTTCTTT
.,TRBD2,TRBJ2-1,TRBV28,CASCPAGGREQFF,TGTGCCAGCTGCCCAGCGGGGGGTCGGGAGCAGTTCTTC
.,.,TRBJ2-3,TRBV6-5,CASSSFYPQSGTDTQYF,TGTGCCAGCAGTTCCTTTTATCCCCAGTCGGGCACAGATACGCAGTATTTT
few,.,TRBJ2-7,TRBV4-1,CASRDWENPYEQYF,TGCGCCAGCAGAGATTGGGAGAACCCCTACGAGCAGTACTTC
.,TRBD1,TRBJ2-3,TRBV12-3/TRBV12-4,CASSPRDSTYTDTQYF,TGTGCCAGCAGTCCTCGGGACAGCACTTACACAGATACGCAGTATTTT
few,.,TRBJ2-1,TRBV4-3,CASSQVHYNEQFF,TGCGCCAGCAGCCAAGTGCACTACAATGAGCAGTTCTTC
few,.,TRBJ2-2,TRBV5-1,CASSSRQEITGELFF,TGCGCCAGCAGCTCCAGACAGGAGATCACCGGGGAGCTGTTTTTT
.,TRBD1,TRBJ1-1,TRBV18,CASSPIQGGTEAFF,TGTGCCAGCTCGCCAATACAGGGGGGCACTGAAGCTTTCTTT